This TCR beta chain was found in a study of T cell repertoires in cytomegalovirus infection. Deletions cut 1 base from V and 1 base from J, with 11 bases between. The germline V gene encodes CDR1 DFQATT and CDR2 SNEGSKA (reference sequence). The CDR3 contains 15 residues. TCRdb re-called the reads with MiXCR, one entry per CDR3 protein. The table has some 220,000 distinct CDR3 sequences, 35% to 40% seen once. This clonotype was picked up a small number of times. Its antigen is unidentified. Source: CD8+ T cells from cultured PBMCs, taken from culture after CMV antigen stimulation. The genes are TRBV20-1 and TRBJ1-3; D may be TRBD1 (6 bases). The clonotype was recovered from a human donor in good health (CMV status not recorded). Some clones in this sample may be carry-over from other donors' samples. In nucleotides, the CDR3 is TGCAGTGCTAGAGCCACAGGGCTTTCTGGAAACACCATATATTTT. Encoded protein: CSARATGLSGNTIYF.